This is a list of T cell receptor beta chains from one sample in a study of blood T cell repertoires in COVID-19. Profiling relied on immunoSEQ multiplex PCR, and the TCRdb table lists in-frame clones only, not all of them. Of 190,000 or so clones detected, around 90% appear once; the ten largest clones hold 0.6% to 0.8%. Sequenced sample: peripheral blood. The source of these receptors is a man between 50 and 59 years old with acute or convalescent COVID-19. Each CDR3 is given with its conserved first and last residue. Each record gives: D gene, V gene, J gene, clone size, CDR3 DNA, CDR3 protein. The D gene is left open where the match is weak. Where a row states a size, it is once, few, many or the class of an expanded clone; other rows omit it.

>NA|TRBV10-1|TRBJ2-1|NA
TGCGCCAGCAGTGAGTCTGGCGGGATACCTCTTGAGCAGTTCTTC
CASSESGGIPLEQFF
>NA|TRBV19|TRBJ2-2|few
TGTGCCAGTAGGCTGCATGGACCGGGGGGGGAGCTGTTTTTT
CASRLHGPGGELFF
>TRBD1|TRBV27|TRBJ1-1|NA
TGTGCCAGCAGTTCGGACAGGGAGAACACTGAAGCTTTCTTT
CASSSDRENTEAFF
>NA|TRBV4-1|TRBJ1-1|NA
TGCGCCAGCAGCCAAGATCTCGACAGCCTCGCGAAAGCTTTCTTT
CASSQDLDSLAKAFF
>NA|TRBV7-9|TRBJ2-1|NA
TGTGCCAGCAGCCTAGACGAGGTATTCGGCGATGAGCAGTTCTTC
CASSLDEVFGDEQFF
>NA|TRBV2|TRBJ1-1|NA
TGTGCCAGCAATCGTCAGGTAGACACTGAAGCTTTCTTT
CASNRQVDTEAFF
>NA|TRBV6-5|TRBJ1-2|NA
TGTGCCAGCTATAGTACAGGGTACTATGGCTACACCTTC
CASYSTGYYGYTF
>NA|TRBV28|TRBJ1-5|NA
TGTGCCAGCAGTTTTGTCTACAATCAGCCCCAGCATTTT
CASSFVYNQPQHF
>TRBD1|TRBV2|TRBJ1-1|NA
TGTGCCAGCCCAGGGGACAGGCAAAGGGACACTGAAGCTTTCTTT
CASPGDRQRDTEAFF
>TRBD2|TRBV27|TRBJ2-2|NA
TGTGCCAGCACCCTATCGGGGGGCCTAGCGGGAGCGGCCGGGGAGCTGTTTTTT
CASTLSGGLAGAAGELFF
>NA|TRBV29-1|TRBJ1-2|NA
TGCAGCGTTGAAGGGAGGGGTGGCTACACCTTC
CSVEGRGGYTF
>TRBD1|TRBV29-1|TRBJ2-7|NA
TGCAGCGTTTCAACAGGGGTAGAGCAGTACTTC
CSVSTGVEQYF
>NA|TRBV2|TRBJ1-1|NA
TGTGCCAGCAGTGAACTCGGGGGGCCTGAAGCTTTCTTT
CASSELGGPEAFF
>NA|TRBV5-6|TRBJ1-3|NA
TGTGCCAGCAGCTTGACTGCTGGAAACACCATATATTTT
CASSLTAGNTIYF
>TRBD2|TRBV3-1/TRBV3-2|TRBJ2-1|NA
TGTGCCAGCAGCCAGGGAGGACTAGCGGACAATGAGCAGTTCTTC
CASSQGGLADNEQFF
>NA|TRBV28|TRBJ1-4|NA
TGTGCCAGCAGCCTTCACGGGACATATGAAAAACTGTTTTTT
CASSLHGTYEKLFF
>NA|TRBV7-9|TRBJ1-5|NA
TGTGCCAGCAGCTTAGGGGGCCCGGGCAGGGAAGGTCAGCCCCAGCATTTT
CASSLGGPGREGQPQHF
>TRBD2|TRBV7-9|TRBJ2-3|NA
TGTGCCAGCAGCACCTGGACTAGTAGCACAGATACGCAGTATTTT
CASSTWTSSTDTQYF
>NA|TRBV10-2|TRBJ2-2|NA
TGCGCCAGCTTGAGGGTCACTAACACCGGGGAGCTGTTTTTT
CASLRVTNTGELFF
>TRBD1|TRBV19|TRBJ1-4|NA
TGTGCCAGTAGTACGGACCGGGACAGGGGCCAAATTAATGAAAAACTGTTTTTT
CASSTDRDRGQINEKLFF
>NA|TRBV10-3|TRBJ1-2|NA
TGTGCCATCAGTGAGCCAGGCAGCTATGGCTACACCTTC
CAISEPGSYGYTF
>NA|TRBV28|TRBJ2-3|NA
TGTGCCAGCAGTCCACAGGTTTTTTCCACAGATACGCAGTATTTT
CASSPQVFSTDTQYF
>TRBD1|TRBV27|TRBJ2-6|NA
TGTGCCAGCACATGGACAGGGTCTGGGGCCAACGTCCTGACTTTC
CASTWTGSGANVLTF
>NA|TRBV24-1|TRBJ1-5|NA
TGTGCCACCGGGGGCAGGGACAAATTTCAGCCCCAGCATTTT
CATGGRDKFQPQHF
>NA|TRBV5-6|TRBJ1-3|NA
TGTGCCAGCAGCGGCGGACAGCCAATCTCTGGAAACACCATATATTTT
CASSGGQPISGNTIYF
>NA|TRBV24-1|TRBJ1-5|NA
TGTGCCACCAGTGATTCCGGGACACCAAATCAGCCCCAGCATTTT
CATSDSGTPNQPQHF
>TRBD2|TRBV4-2|TRBJ2-1|NA
TGTGCCAGCAGCCAAGATGCGACTAGCGGGAACTATGAGCAGTTCTTC
CASSQDATSGNYEQFF
>NA|TRBV5-6|TRBJ2-7|NA
TGTGCCAGCAGCTTGCGGCTGGGGCGGCCCTACGAGCAGTACTTC
CASSLRLGRPYEQYF
>TRBD1|TRBV19|TRBJ1-5|NA
TGTGCCAGGGGACAGGGAATGCGCAATCAGCCCCAGCATTTT
CARGQGMRNQPQHF
>TRBD1|TRBV11-2|TRBJ2-7|NA
TGTGCCAGCAGCTTAGTCGTCAGTTCAGGGGGCTATTACGAGCAGTACTTC
CASSLVVSSGGYYEQYF
>NA|TRBV24-1|TRBJ2-5|NA
TGTGCCACCAGTGACGGGAGTCACCCCCAAGAGACCCAGTACTTC
CATSDGSHPQETQYF
>NA|TRBV19|TRBJ1-2|NA
TGTGCCAGTAGTCTCTTGCCCGGGACAACTAACTATGGCTACACCTTC
CASSLLPGTTNYGYTF
>TRBD1|TRBV3-1/TRBV3-2|TRBJ2-1|NA
TGTGCCAGCAGCCAAAAGCGGGACAGGGGGAGGAGTGAGCAGTTCTTC
CASSQKRDRGRSEQFF
>NA|TRBV18|TRBJ1-1|NA
TGTGCCAGCTCACCAACAAGACAGTTTCGCTTCATGAACACTGAAGCTTTCTTT
CASSPTRQFRFMNTEAFF
>TRBD1|TRBV7-9|TRBJ1-2|NA
TGTGCCAGCGGGGGGACAGGGGGCTGGAACTATGGCTACACCTTC
CASGGTGGWNYGYTF
>TRBD2|TRBV18|TRBJ2-6|NA
TGTGCCAGCTCACCGGGGGGGTCTGGGGCCAACGTCCTGACTTTC
CASSPGGSGANVLTF
>NA|TRBV28|TRBJ1-1|NA
TGTGCCAGCAGTTTAACAGCCATGAACACTGAAGCTTTCTTT
CASSLTAMNTEAFF
>NA|TRBV9|TRBJ2-2|NA
TGTGCCAGCAGCGTAGATTGGACAGCCACCGCGAACACCGGGGAGCTGTTTTTT
CASSVDWTATANTGELFF
>NA|TRBV5-1|TRBJ2-1|NA
TGCGCCAGCAGCTTGGGGGACTCGTACAATGAGCAGTTCTTC
CASSLGDSYNEQFF
>NA|TRBV7-3|TRBJ2-3|NA
TGTGCCAGCAGTGACGGGACAGATACGCAGTATTTT
CASSDGTDTQYF
>NA|TRBV2|TRBJ1-1|NA
TGTGCCAGCAATCAGGCCGGCCGGGGCACTGAAGCTTTCTTT
CASNQAGRGTEAFF
>NA|TRBV7-3|TRBJ2-3|NA
TGTGCCAGCAGCTTACTTGCGGGGACAGATACGCAGTATTTT
CASSLLAGTDTQYF
>TRBD2|TRBV10-3|TRBJ2-5|NA
TGTGCCATCAGTGAGGGGACTAGCGGGCAGACCCAGTACTTC
CAISEGTSGQTQYF
>NA|TRBV10-2|TRBJ1-1|NA
TGCGCCAGCAGCCCGGGGGAGAACACTGAAGCTTTCTTT
CASSPGENTEAFF
>TRBD1|TRBV10-1|TRBJ2-3|NA
TGCGCCAGCAGCGAAGCCCGACAGGGATACGGCACAGATACGCAGTATTTT
CASSEARQGYGTDTQYF
>TRBD1|TRBV10-1|TRBJ1-5|few
TGCGCCAGCATCACACCTTCGGACAGGGCTTGTCAGCCCCAGCATTTT
CASITPSDRACQPQHF
>TRBD1|TRBV19|TRBJ2-7|NA
TGTGCCAGTAGTCCAAGGGGGCGAACAGGGGGGCCTTCCTACGAGCAGTACTTC
CASSPRGRTGGPSYEQYF
>TRBD2|TRBV19|TRBJ2-5|NA
TGTGCCAGTAGTCCGCGGAGGGGAGCGGGGGGGCGAGAGACCCAGTACTTC
CASSPRRGAGGRETQYF
>NA|TRBV5-1|TRBJ1-3|NA
TGCGCCAGCAGCGTGAACCAGGGGCCCGGAAACACCATATATTTT
CASSVNQGPGNTIYF
>TRBD1|TRBV7-9|TRBJ2-5|NA
TGTGCCAGCAACATCAGGGGGCTTGAGACCCAGTACTTC
CASNIRGLETQYF
>NA|TRBV6-1|TRBJ1-2|NA
TGTGCCAGCAGTGAGATCACCGGTGGGCTTGGCTACACCTTC
CASSEITGGLGYTF
>NA|TRBV4-3|TRBJ1-3|NA
TGCGCCAGCAGCCATGACACCTCTGGAAACACCATATATTTT
CASSHDTSGNTIYF
>TRBD1|TRBV18|TRBJ1-2|NA
TGTGCCAGCTCACCCCCCGGGACAGGACCTTCTACAAATGGCTACACCTTC
CASSPPGTGPSTNGYTF
>TRBD1|TRBV11-2|TRBJ1-3|once
TGTGCCAGCAGTTCCCGACAGGGCAGCTCTGGAAACACCATATATTTT
CASSSRQGSSGNTIYF